These T cell receptor beta chains were read from a single sample in a study of blood T cell repertoires in COVID-19. Produced via immunoSEQ multiplex PCR; TCRdb's table is partial and in-frame only. Of roughly 48,000 clones in the sample, 82% were seen once. Sequenced sample: peripheral blood. Receptors originate from a man aged 35 to 55 with acute or convalescent COVID-19. The CDR3 runs from the conserved cysteine through the conserved F or W. D genes are given only for firm matches. Clone size is not always given. Where it is, it says once, few, many or a class for expanded clones.

J: TRBJ1-2
size: .
V: TRBV28
D: TRBD1
DNA: TGTGCGGGACGGAGCGGGGGGACAGGGGGAGTCTATGGCTACACCTTC
CDR3: CAGRSGGTGGVYGYTF

J: TRBJ1-1
size: .
V: TRBV7-8
D: .
DNA: TGTGCCAGCAGCTCCAGGGCGGGGCTGAACACTGAAGCTTTCTTT
CDR3: CASSSRAGLNTEAFF

J: TRBJ2-7
size: .
V: TRBV19
D: .
DNA: TGTGCCAGTAGTTCTGGGTGGAGGGAGCAGTACTTC
CDR3: CASSSGWREQYF

J: TRBJ2-5
size: .
V: TRBV9
D: TRBD2
DNA: TGTGCCAGCAGCGTAGGGACTAGCGGGGGAGCTCGAGAGACCCAGTACTTC
CDR3: CASSVGTSGGARETQYF

J: TRBJ2-1
size: .
V: TRBV9
D: .
DNA: TGTGCCAGCAGCGCGGGGGTTGAGCAGTTCTTC
CDR3: CASSAGVEQFF

J: TRBJ1-5
size: .
V: TRBV11-3
D: .
DNA: TGTGCCAGCAGCCAAGGGTGGTTGTTCGGGGTTTATAGCAATCAGCCCCAGCATTTT
CDR3: CASSQGWLFGVYSNQPQHF

J: TRBJ1-4
size: .
V: TRBV19
D: TRBD1
DNA: TGTGCCAGTAGTCGCACTGGGACAAGGGGGACAGCAACTAATGAAAAACTGTTTTTT
CDR3: CASSRTGTRGTATNEKLFF

J: TRBJ1-4
size: .
V: TRBV3-1/TRBV3-2
D: .
DNA: TGTGCCAGCAGCCAAGGATCTTCAACGACAGGAAATGAAAAACTGTTTTTT
CDR3: CASSQGSSTTGNEKLFF

J: TRBJ2-7
size: once
V: TRBV29-1
D: TRBD1
DNA: TGCAGCGTTCTCCCCGGGACAGACTACGAGCAGTACTTC
CDR3: CSVLPGTDYEQYF

J: TRBJ1-1
size: few
V: TRBV6-2/TRBV6-3
D: TRBD1
DNA: TGTGCCAGCAGTTACGACAGGGGGGTAATGAACACTGAAGCTTTCTTT
CDR3: CASSYDRGVMNTEAFF

J: TRBJ2-3
size: .
V: TRBV2
D: TRBD1
DNA: TGTGCCAGTTATCGGACAGGGGGCAGCCCCACAGATACGCAGTATTTT
CDR3: CASYRTGGSPTDTQYF

J: TRBJ1-4
size: once
V: TRBV12-3/TRBV12-4
D: TRBD1
DNA: TGTGCCAGCAACAGGGGAAGTAATGAAAAACTGTTTTTT
CDR3: CASNRGSNEKLFF

J: TRBJ2-7
size: .
V: TRBV5-1
D: TRBD1
DNA: TGCGCCAGCAGCCGCGACAGGGCGTCGGACGAGCAGTACTTC
CDR3: CASSRDRASDEQYF

J: TRBJ1-1
size: .
V: TRBV5-1
D: TRBD1
DNA: TGCGCCAGCAGCTTGACAGGGGGAACTGAAGCTTTCTTT
CDR3: CASSLTGGTEAFF

J: TRBJ2-7
size: .
V: TRBV4-1
D: .
DNA: TGCGCCAGCAGCTCCACAGGGTTCTACGAGCAGTACTTC
CDR3: CASSSTGFYEQYF

J: TRBJ1-5
size: .
V: TRBV2
D: .
DNA: TGTGCCAGCAGCTCAGGGGGCAATCAGCCCCAGCATTTT
CDR3: CASSSGGNQPQHF

J: TRBJ1-1
size: .
V: TRBV6-2/TRBV6-3
D: .
DNA: TGTGCCAGCAGTTACTCCATAGGACAGACGAACACTGAAGCTTTCTTT
CDR3: CASSYSIGQTNTEAFF

J: TRBJ1-1
size: .
V: TRBV4-1
D: .
DNA: TGCGCCAGCAGCCAAGATCCTTATCGCGGGGGAGCTGAAGCTTTCTTT
CDR3: CASSQDPYRGGAEAFF

J: TRBJ1-5
size: .
V: TRBV6-2/TRBV6-3
D: .
DNA: TGTGCCAGCAGTTACCGTCCGGCAGGGGTACTGGGGAATCAGCCCCAGCATTTT
CDR3: CASSYRPAGVLGNQPQHF

J: TRBJ1-2
size: .
V: TRBV19
D: .
DNA: TGTGCCAGTAGACGAGGTGGGTTGAACTATGGCTACACCTTC
CDR3: CASRRGGLNYGYTF

J: TRBJ2-1
size: .
V: TRBV5-1
D: TRBD2
DNA: TGCGCCAGCAGCCCTTCTAGCGGGGGGGGCCGGGAGCAGTTCTTC
CDR3: CASSPSSGGGREQFF

J: TRBJ1-2
size: .
V: TRBV5-4
D: TRBD1
DNA: TGTGCCAGCAGCCAGGACAGGGCTAGCTATGGCTACACCTTC
CDR3: CASSQDRASYGYTF

J: TRBJ1-4
size: .
V: TRBV29-1
D: .
DNA: TGCAGCGTTGGTGGGGCGCGGGAAAAACTGTTTTTT
CDR3: CSVGGAREKLFF

J: TRBJ1-6
size: .
V: TRBV6-5
D: .
DNA: TGTGCCAGCAGTTACCGTAGACTAAAAGCTGGGGCACCCCTCCACTTT
CDR3: CASSYRRLKAGAPLHF

J: TRBJ2-3
size: .
V: TRBV24-1
D: .
DNA: TGTGCCACCAGTGATTTGGGGGGGGCTAGCACAGATACGCAGTATTTT
CDR3: CATSDLGGASTDTQYF

J: TRBJ2-5
size: .
V: TRBV2
D: .
DNA: TGTGCCAGCAGTGCAGGGGACGTGAAGACCCAGTACTTC
CDR3: CASSAGDVKTQYF

J: TRBJ1-4
size: .
V: TRBV27
D: .
DNA: TGTGCCAGCAGTTCAGACAGCCGCACTAATGAAAAACTGTTTTTT
CDR3: CASSSDSRTNEKLFF

J: TRBJ1-6
size: .
V: TRBV2
D: TRBD1
DNA: TGTGCCAGCAAGCGGACAGGGGGCCGTCCCGAGGCCCTCCACTTT
CDR3: CASKRTGGRPEALHF

J: TRBJ2-7
size: .
V: TRBV5-1
D: TRBD1
DNA: TGCGCCAGCGCTCAATCCGGGACAGGGGTGGGCGAGCAGTACTTC
CDR3: CASAQSGTGVGEQYF

J: TRBJ2-5
size: .
V: TRBV6-5
D: TRBD1
DNA: TGTGCCAGCAGCTTAAAAACAGGGGGGCAGACCCAGTACTTC
CDR3: CASSLKTGGQTQYF

J: TRBJ1-4
size: .
V: TRBV7-9
D: TRBD1
DNA: TGTGCCAGCAGCGCGGACAGGGGTAATGAAAAACTGTTTTTT
CDR3: CASSADRGNEKLFF

J: TRBJ1-2
size: few
V: TRBV7-9
D: .
DNA: TGTGCCAGCAGCTCAGGTGACAGGACCCAGGGCTACACCTTC
CDR3: CASSSGDRTQGYTF

J: TRBJ2-1
size: .
V: TRBV3-1/TRBV3-2
D: .
DNA: TGTGCCAGCAGCCAAGCGCCTACCTACAATGAGCAGTTCTTC
CDR3: CASSQAPTYNEQFF

J: TRBJ1-4
size: .
V: TRBV6-6
D: TRBD1
DNA: TGTGCCAGCAGTCCAAACAGGGGATCTAATGAAAAACTGTTTTTT
CDR3: CASSPNRGSNEKLFF

J: TRBJ2-3
size: .
V: TRBV5-4
D: .
DNA: TGTGCCAGCTCCGTGGCCCGGGGGGCCAGCACAGATACGCAGTATTTT
CDR3: CASSVARGASTDTQYF

J: TRBJ1-2
size: .
V: TRBV28
D: TRBD1
DNA: TGTGCCAGCAGTTTGGGGACAGTCGTTAACTATGGCTACACCTTC
CDR3: CASSLGTVVNYGYTF